The 3 T cell receptor beta chains below were found in one sample sequenced in a study of Graves' ophthalmopathy and Graves' hyperthyroidism. Amplifying from RNA transcripts, the study obtained TCR beta CDR3 regions. A first-round RT-PCR used HTBI primers, followed by a second-round multiplex PCR. TCRdb passed the multiplex PCR reads through MiXCR, listing each CDR3 protein once. The top ten clones hold around 3.2% of a sample with hundreds of thousands of distinct CDR3 sequences, 21% of them seen once. The sequencing sample was made of peripheral blood. These receptor sequences come from a woman in her late teens or twenties with stable Graves' hyperthyroidism.

In this sample, this clonotype turned up a few times. This sequence joins TRBV10-3 and TRBJ2-7, with 7 bases that match TRBD1. The CDR3 covers 14 residues. J gave up 2 bases and V 4 bases, and 5 bases lay outside the gene matches. Per the germline V gene, CDR1 is ENHRY and CDR2 is SYGVKD. The CDR3 DNA follows: TGTGCCATCAGTGCGGGGACAGTCACCTACGAGCAGTACTTC. Residues: CAISAGTVTYEQYF.

The chain links TRBV19 to TRBJ1-2; D unclear. V gave up 3 bases and J gave up 4 bases, with 12 bases separating them. CDR1 and CDR2 from the germline V gene are LNHDA and SQIVND (reference sequence). The CDR3 extends over 14 amino acids. The chain's CDR3 is CASSIAQDRYGYTF. The DNA of the CDR3 is TGTGCCAGTAGTATTGCCCAGGACCGCTATGGCTACACCTTC.

This clonotype was seen ten or more times. The chain employs TRBV5-1 and TRBJ2-5, with no clear D. The CDR3 is 14 residues long. Trimming took 2 bases from V and 2 from J, leaving 10 bases between them. CDR1 is SGHRS and CDR2 is YFSETQ in the germline V gene. DNA of the CDR3: TGCGCCAGCAGCTTTTATGGCAGACAAGAGACCCAGTACTTC. Encoded protein: CASSFYGRQETQYF.